These 22 T cell receptor beta chains share one sample of origin, sequenced in a study of T cells in Graves' hyperthyroidism and ophthalmopathy. RNA transcripts yielded amplified TCR beta CDR3 regions. When the TCR CDR3 underwent first-round RT-PCR, the HTBI primer set was used. From the multiplex PCR reads, TCRdb called clonotypes with MiXCR, one entry per CDR3 protein. Of around 250,000 distinct CDR3 sequences listed, just over 14% were seen once; the top ten hold about 14%. The specimen was blood. These receptor sequences come from a woman in her thirties or forties with Graves' hyperthyroidism that later progressed to Graves' ophthalmopathy.

The CDR3: CASSPKLAGGSGTDTQYF. The DNA for the CDR3 is TGTGCCAGCAGCCCCAAGCTAGCGGGAGGCTCAGGCACAGATACGCAGTATTTT. The gene calls are TRBV9 and TRBJ2-3, with 11 bases lining up with TRBD2. This CDR3 has 18 amino acids. The junction had 11 bases not matched to a gene; V was cut back by 4 bases and J by 1 base. The germline gives CDR1 SGDLS, CDR2 YYNGEE.

This clonotype was observed many times. J is TRBJ2-7 and V is TRBV19; D is undetermined. The V gene's germline CDR1 is LNHDA and CDR2 SQIVND (reference sequence). The V and J ends lost 3 bases and 4 bases respectively, with 10 bases between them. CDR3 size: 13 residues. CDR3 coding DNA: TGTGCCAGTAGTATCAAGGGTAGTTACGAGCAGTACTTC. Amino acid sequence: CASSIKGSYEQYF.

This chain uses TRBV30 with TRBJ2-1; 11 bases line up with TRBD2. Per the germline V gene, CDR1 is GTSNPN and CDR2 is SVGIG (reference sequence). This CDR3 is built from 13 residues. With 5 bases clipped from V and 6 bases from J, the junction kept 3 bases outside the gene matches. DNA of the CDR3: TGTGCCTGGGGACTAGCGGGTTTCAATGAGCAGTTCTTC. Its protein product is CAWGLAGFNEQFF.

The CDR3 region is CASSWAAGESSTDTQYF. The CDR3 DNA sequence: TGTGCCAGCAGCTGGGCGGCGGGAGAGTCCTCCACAGATACGCAGTATTTT. The chain is built from TRBV11-3 and TRBJ2-3, with 7 bases that match TRBD2. Germline assignment: CDR1 SGHNT and CDR2 YENEEA. This CDR3 region has 17 residues. V lost 4 bases to trimming and J lost 2 bases; unmatched junction nucleotides: 12.

There are a few counts of this clonotype. CDR3 loop: CATGSGQGPLTGELFF. The CDR3 DNA reads as TGTGCCACCGGCTCGGGACAGGGGCCCCTTACCGGGGAGCTGTTTTTT. The genes are TRBV24-1 and TRBJ2-2; 10 nucleotides agree with TRBD1. The CDR3 has 16 residues. Trimming took 9 bases from V and 5 from J; bases not matched to a gene: 11. Looked up from germline, CDR1 is KGHDR and CDR2 is SFDVKD.

The table lists this clonotype with many counts. V usage is TRBV5-1 and J usage is TRBJ2-1; D is uncertain. The CDR3 has 15 amino acids. Looked up from germline, CDR1 is SGHRS and CDR2 is YFSETQ. With 6 bases removed from V and 0 bases from J, the gap between germline ends came to 13 bases. The CDR3 loop is CASTLRDSSYNEQFF. The CDR3 DNA follows: TGCGCCAGCACCCTAAGGGATAGCTCCTACAATGAGCAGTTCTTC.

This clonotype was found a few times. One base away lies a much larger clone, so this may be a sequencing read error. The chain employs TRBV6-5 and TRBJ1-5; 9 nucleotides align to TRBD1. V gave up 4 bases and J gave up 2 bases; unmatched junction bases: 6. Per germline, CDR1 MNHEY and CDR2 SVGAGI. CDR3 length: 16 amino acids. CDR3 coding DNA: TGTGCCAGCAGTTTTACAGGGGGCCGAGGCAATCAGCCCCAGCATTTT. It translates to CASSFTGGRGNQPQHF.

In its sample, this clonotype was seen many times. This chain uses TRBV20-1 with TRBJ2-7; D gene uncertain. Germline V gene sequence: CDR1 DFQATT, CDR2 SNEGSKA (reference sequence). V was clipped by 0 bases and J by 9 bases, with 3 bases between them. The CDR3 is 9 amino acids. CDR3 sequence reads: CSARDGQYF. DNA for the CDR3: TGCAGTGCTAGAGACGGGCAGTACTTC.

At least ten counts were recorded for this clonotype. For the CDR3, the DNA is TGTGCCAGCAGCCCCCGCCGCGAGGGCCCTAACAATGAGCAGTTCTTC. This sequence encodes CASSPRREGPNNEQFF. The rearrangement uses TRBV7-8 and TRBJ2-1; the D gene is possibly TRBD2 (5 bases). The germline gives CDR1 SGHVS, CDR2 FQNEAQ. Trimming shortened V by 5 bases and J by 5 bases, and 19 bases separated the two germline ends. CDR3 length: 16 amino acids.

This clonotype was seen ten or more times. The chain carries TRBV28 and TRBJ2-2; D is possibly TRBD1 (5 bases). The V and J ends lost 7 bases and 0 bases respectively, with 9 bases between them. There are 14 residues in the CDR3. Germline V lookup: CDR1 MDHEN, CDR2 SYDVKM. For the CDR3, the DNA is TGTGCCAGCATGGGGCCAGCGAACACCGGGGAGCTGTTTTTT. Encoded protein: CASMGPANTGELFF.

This clonotype has ten or more counts. The rearrangement uses TRBV10-3 and TRBJ1-5; perhaps TRBD1 as D (6 bases). The CDR3 is 14 residues long. Germline CDR1 and CDR2: ENHRY and SYGVKD. V gave up 5 bases and J gave up 3 bases, with 11 bases separating them. CDR3 DNA sequence: TGTGCCATCAGTCCGGGACAAACCAATCAGCCCCAGCATTTT. It yields the protein CAISPGQTNQPQHF.

This clonotype was seen more than once but under ten times. The chain links TRBV15 to TRBJ1-3; weak D call: TRBD1 (6 bases). There are 17 residues in the CDR3. Germline CDR1 reads LNHNV; CDR2 reads YYDKDF (reference sequence). Trimming removed 1 base from V and 0 bases from J, with 13 bases in between. In DNA, the CDR3 is TGTGCCACCAGCAGAGGTCGGGGGCTCTACTCTGGAAACACCATATATTTT. Translated: CATSRGRGLYSGNTIYF.

This clonotype was detected ten times or more. The chain carries TRBV5-6 and TRBJ2-5; D ambiguous. The CDR3 covers 13 residues. V lost 3 bases and J lost 0, with 6 bases in between. Germline V CDR1 and CDR2: SGHDT, YYEEEE. The CDR3 nucleotides read TGTGCCAGCAGCTGGACCAACCAAGAGACCCAGTACTTC. Its protein product is CASSWTNQETQYF.

The chain links TRBV6-5 to TRBJ1-2, with D uncertain. The CDR3 runs to 15 residues. CDR1 is MNHEY, CDR2 SVGAGI, per germline. V gave up 2 bases and J gave up 3 bases, with 13 bases separating them. The CDR3 sequence: CASSYANQPYYGYTF. The DNA of the CDR3 is TGTGCCAGCAGTTACGCAAACCAACCTTACTATGGCTACACCTTC.

This clonotype was detected ten times or more. This chain joins TRBV20-1 and TRBJ2-3; a weak D match, TRBD2 (6 bases). V was trimmed by 5 bases and J by 3 bases, leaving 15 bases between them. This CDR3 region has 14 residues. Looked up from germline, CDR1 is DFQATT and CDR2 is SNEGSKA (reference sequence). Written as DNA, the CDR3 is TGCAGTGCTTGCGTCGCGGGAACGACAGATACGCAGTATTTT. This translates into CSACVAGTTDTQYF.

On this clonotype: One end of the junction fails to match germline, which may point to a read error. J is TRBJ2-3 and V is TRBV5-5, with D unclear. Per the germline V gene, CDR1 is SGHKS and CDR2 is YYEKEE (reference sequence). This CDR3 spans 16 amino acids. CDR3 amino acids: CASSAQSSQSTDAQYF. In nucleotides, the CDR3 is TGTGCCAGCAGCGCGCAGTCCTCCCAGAGCACAGATGCGCAGTATTTT.

This clonotype came up many times. This chain uses TRBV20-1 with TRBJ2-1; 7 bases agree with TRBD2. Per germline, CDR1 DFQATT and CDR2 SNEGSKA (reference sequence). Losses at the gene ends were 4 bases for V and 7 bases for J; bases not matched to a gene: 13. The CDR3 sequence is 15 residues long. The CDR3 spells CSATPAGVATNEQFF. Written as DNA, the CDR3 is TGCAGTGCTACCCCCGCGGGGGTCGCGACGAATGAGCAGTTCTTC.

This clonotype was recorded many times. The genes are TRBV10-3 and TRBJ2-7; 15 bases align to TRBD2. The length of the CDR3 is 17 residues. The trim removed 1 base at V and 4 bases at J, leaving 5 bases unmatched. Germline V gives CDR1 ENHRY, CDR2 SYGVKD. The CDR3 sequence is CAISEFGLAGGWYEQYF. DNA for the CDR3: TGTGCCATCAGTGAGTTCGGACTAGCGGGAGGGTGGTACGAGCAGTACTTC.

This clonotype was detected only a few times. The V and J genes are TRBV7-2 and TRBJ2-5, with D perhaps assigned TRBD1 or TRBD2 (6 bases each). The CDR3 covers 15 residues. Germline values: CDR1 SGHTA, CDR2 FQGNSA. The V and J ends lost 2 bases and 11 bases respectively, with 21 bases between them. Here the CDR3 DNA reads TGTGCCAGCAGCTTATCCCGGGGGCGGCGGGACTCTCAGTACTTC. Protein sequence: CASSLSRGRRDSQYF.

Concerning this clonotype: This sequence may be a read error, since a much larger clone differs from it by one base. The V call is TRBV28, the J call TRBJ1-5; tentatively, D is TRBD1 or TRBD2 (5 bases each). The J call is doubtful: the DNA matches TRBJ2-3 better. The V gene's germline CDR1 is MDHEN and CDR2 SYDVKM. The CDR3 has 18 residues. CDR3 residues: CASSLGLYTDYSNQPQYF. The DNA for the CDR3 is TGTGCCAGCAGTTTGGGGCTGTATACCGACTATAGCAATCAGCCCCAGTATTTT.

This clonotype appeared many times. The rearrangement links TRBV28 to TRBJ1-5; D call uncertain. The CDR3 contains 14 residues. Germline lookup yields CDR1 MDHEN and CDR2 SYDVKM. Trimming removed 4 bases at V and 2 bases at J, with 9 bases between. The CDR3 reads CASSSERGNQPQHF. Written as DNA, the CDR3 is TGTGCCAGCAGTTCTGAAAGGGGCAATCAGCCCCAGCATTTT.

In its sample, this clonotype was seen many times. The chain links TRBV12-3 or TRBV12-4 to TRBJ2-3, with TRBD2 matching over 10 bases. The CDR3 has 15 amino acids. The V segment lost 3 bases and the J segment 10 bases; nucleotides outside the gene matches: 10. CDR3 nucleotides: TGTGCCAGCAGTTTTTCGGCTAGCGGGAGCCTTGCGCAGTATTTT. The encoded protein is CASSFSASGSLAQYF.